The entry below describes one T cell receptor (beta chain). These data originate in a study of cytomegalovirus exposure and HLA in healthy donors. Per germline, CDR1 SGHAT and CDR2 FQDESV (reference sequence). The CDR3 runs 15 residues. V lost 5 bases to trimming and J lost 0 bases, with 11 bases between them. The PCR contained 60 Vbeta and 13 Jbeta primers. The table came from immunoSEQ multiplex PCR; TCRdb's copy has only in-frame clones and leaves some out. The sample carries about 150,000 clones, around 85% recorded once. The donors were healthy bone marrow donors. The sequenced material came from PBMCs. The clonotype comes from a woman under 40 in good health and CMV-seronegative. The J gene is TRBJ1-3, the V gene TRBV11-1; weak D call: TRBD1 (5 bases). For the CDR3, the DNA is TGTGCCAGCAGCCCAACAGGAGACTCTGGAAACACCATATATTTT. Amino acid sequence: CASSPTGDSGNTIYF. Drawing the rest from reference TRBV11-1 and TRBJ1-3, the complete variable domain is EAEVAQSPRYKITEKSQAVAFWCDPISGHATLYWYRQILGQGPELLVQFQDESVVDDSQLPKDRFSAERLKGVDSTLKIQPAELGDSAMYLCASSPTGDSGNTIYFGEGSWLTVV.